What follows is one TCR beta chain and its context. TCRdb's copy holds only in-frame clones and misses some; the assay was immunoSEQ multiplex PCR. The repertoire holds about 260,000 clones, with 86% as singletons. This sample is drawn from a study of blood T cell repertoires in COVID-19. The overall study: From T cells, B-cell-depleted T cells, or PBMCs came the material, which was cDNA or gDNA.

Germline V CDR1 and CDR2: LGHDT, YNNKEL (reference sequence). V shed 5 bases and J 6 bases; nucleotides not matched to a gene: 11. This CDR3 region has 16 residues. Specimen: PBMCs or T cells enriched from blood (not recorded which). This chain links TRBV3-1 (or the pseudogene TRBV3-2) with TRBJ2-7; 12 nucleotides align to TRBD1. This TCR was recovered from a woman between 50 and 59 years old who had recovered from COVID-19. The CDR3: CASSYRGQGALSEQYF. The CDR3 nucleotides read TGTGCCAGCAGCTACCGGGGACAGGGGGCCCTCTCCGAGCAGTACTTC.